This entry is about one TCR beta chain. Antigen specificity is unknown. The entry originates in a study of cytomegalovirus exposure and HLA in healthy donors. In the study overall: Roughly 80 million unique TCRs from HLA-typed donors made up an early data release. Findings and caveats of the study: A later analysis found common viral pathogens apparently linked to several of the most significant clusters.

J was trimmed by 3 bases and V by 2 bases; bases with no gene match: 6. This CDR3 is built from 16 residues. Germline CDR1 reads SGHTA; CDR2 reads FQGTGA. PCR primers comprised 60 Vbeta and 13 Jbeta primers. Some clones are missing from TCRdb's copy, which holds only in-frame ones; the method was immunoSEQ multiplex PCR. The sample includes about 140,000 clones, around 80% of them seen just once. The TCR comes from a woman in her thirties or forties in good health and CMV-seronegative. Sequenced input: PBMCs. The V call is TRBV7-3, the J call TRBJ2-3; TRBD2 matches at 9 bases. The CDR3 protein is CASSLSGGRGTDTQYF. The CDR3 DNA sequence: TGTGCCAGCAGCTTATCTGGCGGGAGGGGGACAGATACGCAGTATTTT.